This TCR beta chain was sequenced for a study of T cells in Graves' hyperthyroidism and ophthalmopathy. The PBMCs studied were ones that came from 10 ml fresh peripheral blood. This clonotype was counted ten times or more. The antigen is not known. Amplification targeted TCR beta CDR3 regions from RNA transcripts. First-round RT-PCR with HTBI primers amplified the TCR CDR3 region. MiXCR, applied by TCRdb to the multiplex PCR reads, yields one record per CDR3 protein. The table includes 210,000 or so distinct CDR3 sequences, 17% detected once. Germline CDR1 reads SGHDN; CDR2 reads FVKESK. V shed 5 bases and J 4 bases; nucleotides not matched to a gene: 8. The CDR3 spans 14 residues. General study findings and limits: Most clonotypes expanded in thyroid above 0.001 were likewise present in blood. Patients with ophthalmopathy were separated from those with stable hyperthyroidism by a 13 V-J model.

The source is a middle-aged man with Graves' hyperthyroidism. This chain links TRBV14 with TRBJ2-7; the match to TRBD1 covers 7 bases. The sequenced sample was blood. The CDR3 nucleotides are TGTGCCAGCAGCGCACAGGGGCCGAGTTACGAGCAGTACTTC. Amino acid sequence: CASSAQGPSYEQYF.